The rows below give T cell receptor beta chains drawn from one sample of a study of T cell responses to AZD1222 COVID-19 vaccine. Using immunoSEQ multiplex PCR, the repertoire was profiled, and TCRdb retains in-frame clones only, with some absent. The sample yields about 93,000 clones, roughly 86% seen once. The sample here was peripheral blood, taken on day 0 of MenACWY control vaccination. These receptors were taken from an adult in good health. The CDR3 runs from the conserved cysteine through the conserved F or W. Each record gives: J gene, V gene, D gene, clone size, CDR3 DNA, CDR3 protein. D genes are given only for firm matches. Clone size appears in some rows only: once, few, many, or a class for an expanded clone.

J: TRBJ1-1; V: TRBV5-1; D: TRBD1; size: .; DNA: TGCGCCAGCAGCGGGGGACAGGGACCCACTGAAGCTTTCTTT; CDR3: CASSGGQGPTEAFF
J: TRBJ1-2; V: TRBV12-3/TRBV12-4; D: TRBD1; size: .; DNA: TGTGCCAGCAGCCTAGGGACAGGGGATGGCTACACCTTC; CDR3: CASSLGTGDGYTF
J: TRBJ1-2; V: TRBV30; D: .; size: .; DNA: TGTGCCTGGAGTGAATGGACCTTCTCGGGCGGCTACACCTTC; CDR3: CAWSEWTFSGGYTF
J: TRBJ2-1; V: TRBV5-1; D: .; size: .; DNA: TGCGCCAGCAGCGTGACGGCGGGGACTTACAATGAGCAGTTCTTC; CDR3: CASSVTAGTYNEQFF
J: TRBJ2-4; V: TRBV4-3; D: .; size: .; DNA: TGCGCCAGCAGCCAAGATCCGGGGAACATTCAGTACTTC; CDR3: CASSQDPGNIQYF
J: TRBJ1-5; V: TRBV7-3; D: .; size: .; DNA: TGTGCCAGCAGCCCTTCGGGGGGCAATCAGCCCCAGCATTTT; CDR3: CASSPSGGNQPQHF
J: TRBJ1-2; V: TRBV2; D: .; size: .; DNA: TGTGCCAGCAGGATCGGGACTCCCTATGGCTACACCTTC; CDR3: CASRIGTPYGYTF
J: TRBJ2-5; V: TRBV19; D: TRBD2; size: .; DNA: TGTGCCAGTCGTAGCGGGGGCACGCAAGAGACCCAGTACTTC; CDR3: CASRSGGTQETQYF
J: TRBJ2-5; V: TRBV7-2; D: TRBD1; size: .; DNA: TGTGCCAGCAGCCCTGGACAGGGAGGGACCCAGTACTTC; CDR3: CASSPGQGGTQYF
J: TRBJ1-3; V: TRBV5-1; D: .; size: once; DNA: TGCGCCAGCAGCCCCGAAGCGGGCTCTGGAAACACCATATATTTT; CDR3: CASSPEAGSGNTIYF
J: TRBJ1-6; V: TRBV28; D: .; size: once; DNA: TGTGCCAGCAGCCCTACTCGACAAGGACGGAATTCACCCCTCCACTTT; CDR3: CASSPTRQGRNSPLHF
J: TRBJ1-2; V: TRBV12-3/TRBV12-4; D: .; size: .; DNA: TGTGCCAGCAGTTATCACAGAGATGGCTACACCTTC; CDR3: CASSYHRDGYTF
J: TRBJ1-4; V: TRBV7-9; D: .; size: few; DNA: TGTGCCAGCAGTCCTCGGGGGGAAAAACTGTTTTTT; CDR3: CASSPRGEKLFF
J: TRBJ1-6; V: TRBV5-8; D: .; size: .; DNA: TGTGCCAGCAGCTTGCGGGCAGCCTATAATTCACCCCTCCACTTT; CDR3: CASSLRAAYNSPLHF
J: TRBJ1-5; V: TRBV10-3; D: TRBD1; size: .; DNA: TGTGCCATCAGTGAAACAAGGACAGGGGTGAATCAGCCCCAGCATTTT; CDR3: CAISETRTGVNQPQHF
J: TRBJ1-1; V: TRBV4-3; D: .; size: few; DNA: TGCGCCAGCAGCCAAGATATGGGGGCGAACACTGAAGCTTTCTTT; CDR3: CASSQDMGANTEAFF
J: TRBJ1-5; V: TRBV19; D: .; size: .; DNA: TGTGCCAGTAGTAGCCGGGACGGTAGCAATCAGCCCCAGCATTTT; CDR3: CASSSRDGSNQPQHF
J: TRBJ1-1; V: TRBV30; D: .; size: .; DNA: TGTGCCTGGAGAGGATTGAACACTGAAGCTTTCTTT; CDR3: CAWRGLNTEAFF
J: TRBJ2-1; V: TRBV4-1; D: TRBD1; size: .; DNA: TGCGCCAGCAGCCAAGATGGTATTACAGGGGGGAATGAGCAGTTCTTC; CDR3: CASSQDGITGGNEQFF
J: TRBJ1-2; V: TRBV13; D: TRBD1; size: few; DNA: TGTGCCAGCAGCTTCCGTGAGGGGGCGGGTGGCTACACCTTC; CDR3: CASSFREGAGGYTF
J: TRBJ1-1; V: TRBV6-1; D: .; size: once; DNA: TGTGCCAGCAGTGAGTTAGCGGCCCCCACTGAAGCTTTCTTT; CDR3: CASSELAAPTEAFF
J: TRBJ1-6; V: TRBV14; D: .; size: .; DNA: TGTGCCAGCAGCCAAGGGACTTTCCAAAGCTCCTATAATTCACCCCTCCACTTT; CDR3: CASSQGTFQSSYNSPLHF
J: TRBJ2-5; V: TRBV10-3; D: .; size: .; DNA: TGTGCCATCAGTGAACCGACAGGACAAGAGACCCAGTACTTC; CDR3: CAISEPTGQETQYF
J: TRBJ2-7; V: TRBV2; D: .; size: .; DNA: TGTGCCATATCTGGGACCACTCGTTCCTACGAGCAGTACTTC; CDR3: CAISGTTRSYEQYF
J: TRBJ1-1; V: TRBV30; D: .; size: .; DNA: TGTGCCCTCTGGGGGGCTGAAGCTTTCTTT; CDR3: CALWGAEAFF
J: TRBJ1-3; V: TRBV11-2; D: .; size: .; DNA: TGTGCCAGCAGCACTGGGGCTGCTGGAAACACCATATATTTT; CDR3: CASSTGAAGNTIYF
J: TRBJ2-1; V: TRBV6-5; D: .; size: few; DNA: TGTGCCAGCAGGATGAGCTCCTACAATGAGCAGTTCTTC; CDR3: CASRMSSYNEQFF
J: TRBJ1-2; V: TRBV20-1; D: .; size: .; DNA: TGCAGTGCTAGTCAGTCAGGGAACTATGGCTACACCTTC; CDR3: CSASQSGNYGYTF
J: TRBJ1-6; V: TRBV3-1/TRBV3-2; D: .; size: .; DNA: TGTGCCAGCAGCCCGCCGAATTCACCCCTCCACTTT; CDR3: CASSPPNSPLHF
J: TRBJ2-1; V: TRBV6-2/TRBV6-3; D: .; size: .; DNA: TGTGCCAGCAGTTACTCGGGTGGTCTGGGGTTATACAATGAGCAGTTCTTC; CDR3: CASSYSGGLGLYNEQFF
J: TRBJ2-1; V: TRBV19; D: TRBD2; size: .; DNA: TGTGCCAGTAGTATAGACCGGACTAGCGGGGGCCTCTCCTACAATGAGCAGTTCTTC; CDR3: CASSIDRTSGGLSYNEQFF
J: TRBJ1-2; V: TRBV25-1; D: .; size: .; DNA: TGTGCCAGCAGCCTCGGGGAGCTCTATGGCTACACCTTC; CDR3: CASSLGELYGYTF
J: TRBJ1-6; V: TRBV6-1; D: TRBD1; size: .; DNA: TGTGCCAGCAGTGAAGTAGACAGGGGGTTACCCCTCCACTTT; CDR3: CASSEVDRGLPLHF
J: TRBJ2-1; V: TRBV5-1; D: .; size: .; DNA: TGCGCCAGCAGCTTGGATACCGCCAGCAATGAGCAGTTCTTC; CDR3: CASSLDTASNEQFF
J: TRBJ2-2; V: TRBV11-2; D: TRBD1; size: .; DNA: TGTGCCAGCAGCGCACCGGGACAGTATTCCGGGGAGCTGTTTTTT; CDR3: CASSAPGQYSGELFF
J: TRBJ2-7; V: TRBV4-3; D: .; size: .; DNA: TGCGCCAGCAGCCAAGGTGTGGGGGAGCAGTACTTC; CDR3: CASSQGVGEQYF
J: TRBJ1-1; V: TRBV5-5; D: .; size: .; DNA: TGTGCCAGCAGCCCGGGGGCAGTGAACACTGAAGCTTTCTTT; CDR3: CASSPGAVNTEAFF
J: TRBJ2-1; V: TRBV4-1; D: .; size: .; DNA: TGCGCCAGCAGCCCCCGGGCCCTAGGGAACAATGAGCAGTTCTTC; CDR3: CASSPRALGNNEQFF
J: TRBJ2-3; V: TRBV10-1; D: .; size: .; DNA: TGCGCCAGCAGTGAGTTGGCATCTTCGGATACGCAGTATTTT; CDR3: CASSELASSDTQYF
J: TRBJ2-7; V: TRBV19; D: .; size: .; DNA: TGTGCCAGTAGCGCTATCGGACCTAACGGGGGAGCCTACGAGCAGTACTTC; CDR3: CASSAIGPNGGAYEQYF
J: TRBJ1-1; V: TRBV11-3; D: .; size: .; DNA: TGTGCCAGCAGCTTAGGGGCGGCAGAAGCTTTCTTT; CDR3: CASSLGAAEAFF
J: TRBJ2-7; V: TRBV29-1; D: TRBD1; size: .; DNA: TGCAGCATCGCCCGGACAGGCAATCACGAGCAGTACTTC; CDR3: CSIARTGNHEQYF